A selection of T cell receptor beta chains follows, all from one sample in a study of a mutant IDH1 vaccine in newly diagnosed glioma. Profiled with immunoSEQ multiplex PCR; TCRdb holds only in-frame clones, not every one. The sample consists of tens of thousands of clones, roughly 80% of them appearing once. These receptors have no known antigen. This specimen was PBMCs, taken from a glioma patient whose treatment included an IDH1 peptide vaccine. The receptors derive from a man between 45 and 60 years old with glioma. Each CDR3 is given with its conserved first and last residue. A D gene is named only where the DNA matches it firmly. The size entry is marked missing in some rows and otherwise reads once, few, many or a size class.

j_gene: TRBJ1-2; d_gene: NA; abundance: NA; v_gene: TRBV30; CDR3nt: TGTGCCTGGGGATCGGGTTCCTATGGCTACACCTTC; CDR3aa: CAWGSGSYGYTF
j_gene: TRBJ2-7; d_gene: TRBD1; abundance: NA; v_gene: TRBV10-3; CDR3nt: TGTGCCATCTCGCCCATGGACAGGGGTTACGAGCAGTACTTC; CDR3aa: CAISPMDRGYEQYF
j_gene: TRBJ1-6; d_gene: NA; abundance: NA; v_gene: TRBV10-3; CDR3nt: TGTGCCATCAGTGCGTCTATGAGTGGTTCACCCCTCCACTTT; CDR3aa: CAISASMSGSPLHF
j_gene: TRBJ2-4; d_gene: TRBD1; abundance: NA; v_gene: TRBV5-6; CDR3nt: TGTGCCAGCAGCTCCGGGACAGTAAAAAACATTCAGTACTTC; CDR3aa: CASSSGTVKNIQYF
j_gene: TRBJ1-2; d_gene: TRBD1; abundance: NA; v_gene: TRBV10-3; CDR3nt: TGTGCCATCAGTGAGCCAACAGGGGGCAATGGCTACACCTTC; CDR3aa: CAISEPTGGNGYTF
j_gene: TRBJ1-2; d_gene: NA; abundance: medium-sized; v_gene: TRBV4-1; CDR3nt: TGCGCCAGCAGCCCCCCCAGGGGCAACTATGGCTACACCTTC; CDR3aa: CASSPPRGNYGYTF
j_gene: TRBJ1-2; d_gene: NA; abundance: NA; v_gene: TRBV29-1; CDR3nt: TGCAGCGTTGAAGAAACGGGGGGATATGGCTACACCTTC; CDR3aa: CSVEETGGYGYTF
j_gene: TRBJ2-5; d_gene: NA; abundance: few; v_gene: TRBV19; CDR3nt: TGTGCCAGCAGACAGGCCGGAGAGACCCAGTACTTC; CDR3aa: CASRQAGETQYF
j_gene: TRBJ2-7; d_gene: NA; abundance: NA; v_gene: TRBV28; CDR3nt: TGTGCCACCTGGGCCCCCCCTGGAACTACGCGGGAGCAGTACTTC; CDR3aa: CATWAPPGTTREQYF
j_gene: TRBJ1-2; d_gene: NA; abundance: NA; v_gene: TRBV19; CDR3nt: TGTGCCAGTAGAGTACCCTCAGGGGCCTCTAACTATGGCTACACCTTC; CDR3aa: CASRVPSGASNYGYTF
j_gene: TRBJ2-1; d_gene: NA; abundance: once; v_gene: TRBV9; CDR3nt: TGTGCCAGCAGCGTAGCTGACGCGGGGTTCTACAATGAGCAGTTCTTC; CDR3aa: CASSVADAGFYNEQFF
j_gene: TRBJ2-2; d_gene: NA; abundance: NA; v_gene: TRBV4-3; CDR3nt: TGCGCCAGCAGCCACCGACAGAACACCGGGGAGCTGTTTTTT; CDR3aa: CASSHRQNTGELFF
j_gene: TRBJ2-7; d_gene: NA; abundance: NA; v_gene: TRBV9; CDR3nt: TGTGCCAGCAGCGCGAACGGACAGACCTACGAGCAGTACTTC; CDR3aa: CASSANGQTYEQYF
j_gene: TRBJ2-4; d_gene: NA; abundance: NA; v_gene: TRBV2; CDR3nt: TGTGCCAGCAGTGAAGGTGGGCAGCAAAACATTCAGTACTTC; CDR3aa: CASSEGGQQNIQYF
j_gene: TRBJ1-5; d_gene: TRBD1; abundance: NA; v_gene: TRBV5-1; CDR3nt: TGCGCCAGCAGCCCATCAGGGGGCAGGCAGCCCCAGCATTTT; CDR3aa: CASSPSGGRQPQHF
j_gene: TRBJ2-7; d_gene: NA; abundance: NA; v_gene: TRBV6-5; CDR3nt: TGTGCCAGCACCATGACCGGGGGTTACGAGCAGTACTTC; CDR3aa: CASTMTGGYEQYF
j_gene: TRBJ1-5; d_gene: TRBD1; abundance: NA; v_gene: TRBV19; CDR3nt: TGTGCCAGTAGTATAAACAGGGGGAACAATCAGCCCCAGCATTTT; CDR3aa: CASSINRGNNQPQHF
j_gene: TRBJ1-3; d_gene: TRBD1; abundance: NA; v_gene: TRBV30; CDR3nt: TGTGCCTGGAGTGGACGGGGACAGGGGTGGAGAAACACCATATATTTT; CDR3aa: CAWSGRGQGWRNTIYF
j_gene: TRBJ2-3; d_gene: TRBD1; abundance: NA; v_gene: TRBV25-1; CDR3nt: TGTGCCAGCAGGTGGACAGGGTCGAACACAGATACGCAGTATTTT; CDR3aa: CASRWTGSNTDTQYF
j_gene: TRBJ1-2; d_gene: NA; abundance: NA; v_gene: TRBV25-1; CDR3nt: TGTGCCAGCAGTGAAGGTGGGCAGTTCTATGGCTACACCTTC; CDR3aa: CASSEGGQFYGYTF
j_gene: TRBJ2-2; d_gene: NA; abundance: few; v_gene: TRBV7-9; CDR3nt: TGTGCCAGCGGCCTGAACACCGGGGAGCTGTTTTTT; CDR3aa: CASGLNTGELFF
j_gene: TRBJ2-5; d_gene: NA; abundance: NA; v_gene: TRBV5-8; CDR3nt: TGTGCCAGCAGCCCACTAGGAACACAGACCCAGTACTTC; CDR3aa: CASSPLGTQTQYF
j_gene: TRBJ1-5; d_gene: NA; abundance: NA; v_gene: TRBV15; CDR3nt: TGTGCCACCAGCAGAGACCCAAGAGGGGATCAGCCCCAGCATTTT; CDR3aa: CATSRDPRGDQPQHF
j_gene: TRBJ2-7; d_gene: TRBD1; abundance: NA; v_gene: TRBV19; CDR3nt: TGTGCCAGTGGGACAGAGAGTTCCTACGAGCAGTACTTC; CDR3aa: CASGTESSYEQYF
j_gene: TRBJ1-6; d_gene: TRBD1; abundance: NA; v_gene: TRBV6-5; CDR3nt: TGTGCCAGCAGTTACTCATACAGGGGAGATTCACCCCTCCACTTT; CDR3aa: CASSYSYRGDSPLHF
j_gene: TRBJ1-1; d_gene: NA; abundance: NA; v_gene: TRBV27; CDR3nt: TGTGCCAGCAGTTTGTCCAGGGGAGACACTGAAGCTTTCTTT; CDR3aa: CASSLSRGDTEAFF
j_gene: TRBJ2-7; d_gene: TRBD2; abundance: once; v_gene: TRBV7-2; CDR3nt: TGTGCCAGCAGCTCCTCTAGCGGGGGGGGAAAAGAGCAGTACTTC; CDR3aa: CASSSSSGGGKEQYF